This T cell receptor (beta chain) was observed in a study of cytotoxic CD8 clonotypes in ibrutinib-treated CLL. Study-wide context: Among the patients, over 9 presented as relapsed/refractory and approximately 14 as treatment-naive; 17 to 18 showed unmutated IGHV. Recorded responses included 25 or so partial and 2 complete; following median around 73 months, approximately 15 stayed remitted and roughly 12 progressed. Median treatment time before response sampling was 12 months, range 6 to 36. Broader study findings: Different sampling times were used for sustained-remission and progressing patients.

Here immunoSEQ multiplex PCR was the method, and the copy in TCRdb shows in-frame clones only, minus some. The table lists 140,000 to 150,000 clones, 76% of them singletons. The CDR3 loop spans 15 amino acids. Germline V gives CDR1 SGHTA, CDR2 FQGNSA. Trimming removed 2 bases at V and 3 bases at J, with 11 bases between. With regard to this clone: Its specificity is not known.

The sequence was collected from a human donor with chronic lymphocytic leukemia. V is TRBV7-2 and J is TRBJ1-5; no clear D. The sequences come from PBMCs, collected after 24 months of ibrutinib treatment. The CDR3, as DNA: TGTGCCAGCAGCTTAACAGCTAACCTCAATCAGCCCCAGCATTTT. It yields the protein CASSLTANLNQPQHF.